This T cell receptor (beta chain) stems from a study of OX40 agonist ivuxolimab in advanced cancers. Sequencing was performed with immunoSEQ multiplex PCR; in TCRdb, only in-frame clones are kept and a portion is missing. The data hold approximately 75,000 clones, with around nine tenths observed a single time. The CDR3 runs 13 residues. CDR1 and CDR2 from the germline V gene are SGHVS and FQNEAQ. The ends lost 8 bases at V and 2 bases at J; junction bases unmatched: 5. V is TRBV7-8 and J is TRBJ2-7, with 8 bases lining up with TRBD2. Source: CD4+ or CD8+ T cells sorted from blood, taken in a trial of the OX40 agonist ivuxolimab. The sequence was obtained from an adult with an advanced solid tumor such as melanoma, head and neck, liver or kidney cancer. The chain's CDR3 is CASSAGGTYEQYF. CDR3 nucleotide sequence: TGTGCCAGCTCTGCGGGGGGAACCTACGAGCAGTACTTC.